These T cell receptor beta chains were read from a single sample in a study of blood T cell repertoires in COVID-19. The assay was immunoSEQ multiplex PCR, and TCRdb's table has in-frame clones only and misses some. This sample carries 43,000 or so clones, approximately 82% of them seen once, and the ten largest clones take roughly 6%. The sequenced sample consisted of peripheral blood. These receptors were collected from a woman older than 75 with acute or convalescent COVID-19. The CDR3 runs from the conserved cysteine through the conserved F or W. D genes are given only for firm matches. Only part of the rows carry a size: once, few, many, or a class if the clone is expanded.

d_call,v_call,clone_size,j_call,cdr3_aa,cdr3_nt
.,TRBV19,once,TRBJ2-1,CASSIGAPGSEQFF,TGTGCCAGTAGTATAGGGGCTCCAGGGTCCGAGCAGTTCTTC
TRBD1,TRBV5-6,.,TRBJ2-2,CASSLFAGGTGELFF,TGTGCCAGCAGCTTGTTTGCAGGGGGCACCGGGGAGCTGTTTTTT
TRBD2,TRBV15,.,TRBJ2-1,CATSRGGTSGGAGNEQFF,TGTGCCACCAGCAGAGGCGGGACTAGCGGGGGGGCTGGAAATGAGCAGTTCTTC
.,TRBV5-1,few,TRBJ1-1,CASSLSSRGDTEAFF,TGCGCCAGCAGCTTATCTTCACGGGGGGACACTGAAGCTTTCTTT
TRBD1,TRBV19,.,TRBJ2-2,CASSIPRDRANTGELFF,TGTGCCAGTAGTATACCCCGGGACAGGGCCAACACCGGGGAGCTGTTTTTT
.,TRBV15,.,TRBJ2-1,CATGRLPNEQFF,TGTGCCACCGGGAGATTGCCCAATGAGCAGTTCTTC
TRBD1,TRBV2,.,TRBJ2-2,CASSRMPGQGANGELFF,TGTGCCAGCAGTAGGATGCCGGGACAGGGGGCCAACGGGGAGCTGTTTTTT
TRBD2,TRBV9,.,TRBJ2-1,CASSVGLRGGRNEQFF,TGTGCCAGCAGCGTAGGCCTACGGGGGGGTAGGAATGAGCAGTTCTTC
.,TRBV5-5,.,TRBJ1-2,CASSFRQGGVGYTF,TGTGCCAGCAGCTTTCGGCAGGGAGGAGTTGGCTACACCTTC
.,TRBV5-8,.,TRBJ1-5,CASNRENQPQHF,TGTGCCAGTAACAGGGAGAATCAGCCCCAGCATTTT
.,TRBV14,.,TRBJ1-1,CASSSGTRGTEAFF,TGTGCCAGCAGTTCCGGGACACGGGGCACTGAAGCTTTCTTT
TRBD1,TRBV5-1,.,TRBJ1-4,CASTGQGAPNEKLFF,TGCGCCAGCACGGGACAGGGGGCACCTAATGAAAAACTGTTTTTT
TRBD1,TRBV2,.,TRBJ1-1,CASSVWTGAGDTEAFF,TGTGCCAGCAGTGTCTGGACAGGGGCGGGAGACACTGAAGCTTTCTTT
.,TRBV4-1,.,TRBJ1-2,CASSQDWGEGANYGYTF,TGCGCCAGCAGCCAAGATTGGGGCGAGGGGGCTAACTATGGCTACACCTTC
TRBD1,TRBV19,.,TRBJ1-5,CASSGAGGNNQPQHF,TGTGCCAGTAGCGGGGCAGGGGGCAACAACCAGCCCCAGCATTTT
.,TRBV10-2,.,TRBJ1-1,CASSVRGQVNTEAFF,TGCGCCAGCAGTGTGCGGGGGCAGGTGAACACTGAAGCTTTCTTT
.,TRBV7-2,.,TRBJ1-1,CASSSRGPNTEAFF,TGTGCCAGCAGCTCCCGAGGCCCGAACACTGAAGCTTTCTTT
TRBD2,TRBV5-1,.,TRBJ2-5,CASSPLAGGQETQYF,TGCGCCAGCAGCCCTCTGGCGGGGGGACAAGAGACCCAGTACTTC
.,TRBV15,.,TRBJ2-1,CATSRDAANYYNEQFF,TGTGCCACCAGCAGAGACGCAGCGAACTACTACAATGAGCAGTTCTTC
.,TRBV6-5,.,TRBJ1-2,CASTTNQGWDGYTF,TGTGCCAGCACCACGAACCAGGGCTGGGATGGCTACACCTTC
TRBD2,TRBV7-6,.,TRBJ2-3,CASSLFGGGQTDTQYF,TGTGCCAGCAGCTTATTCGGGGGGGGCCAGACAGATACGCAGTATTTT
TRBD1,TRBV2,.,TRBJ1-5,CASSDTGGGQPQHF,TGTGCCAGCAGTGATACAGGGGGGGGCCAGCCCCAGCATTTT
TRBD2,TRBV7-7,.,TRBJ2-2,CASSFAGEGPGELFF,TGTGCTAGCAGCTTTGCGGGGGAGGGTCCCGGGGAGCTGTTTTTT
TRBD2,TRBV5-1,.,TRBJ2-5,CASSLQRGVRETQYF,TGCGCCAGCAGCTTGCAGCGGGGGGTCCGAGAGACCCAGTACTTC
.,TRBV27,.,TRBJ1-6,CASSSEWGGISPLHF,TGTGCCAGCAGTTCCGAATGGGGGGGAATCTCACCCCTCCACTTT
TRBD2,TRBV5-1,.,TRBJ2-3,CASSTYVAGGTDTQYF,TGCGCCAGCTCAACCTATGTGGCGGGGGGCACAGATACGCAGTATTTT
TRBD2,TRBV5-4,.,TRBJ2-1,CASSLEGGGAYNEQFF,TGTGCCAGCAGCTTGGAGGGCGGGGGGGCCTACAATGAGCAGTTCTTC